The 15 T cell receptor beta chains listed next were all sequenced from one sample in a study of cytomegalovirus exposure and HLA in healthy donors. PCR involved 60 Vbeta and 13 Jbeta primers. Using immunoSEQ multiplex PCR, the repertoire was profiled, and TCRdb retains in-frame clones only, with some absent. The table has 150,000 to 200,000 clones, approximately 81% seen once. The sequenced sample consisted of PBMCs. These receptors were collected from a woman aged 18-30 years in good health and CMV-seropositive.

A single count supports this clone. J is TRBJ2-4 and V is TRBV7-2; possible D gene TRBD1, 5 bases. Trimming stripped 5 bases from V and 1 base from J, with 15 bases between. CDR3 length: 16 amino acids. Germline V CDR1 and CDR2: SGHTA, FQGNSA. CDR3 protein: CASSLLGLEAKNIQYF. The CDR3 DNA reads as TGTGCCAGCAGCCTTCTGGGGCTTGAGGCCAAAAACATTCAGTACTTC.

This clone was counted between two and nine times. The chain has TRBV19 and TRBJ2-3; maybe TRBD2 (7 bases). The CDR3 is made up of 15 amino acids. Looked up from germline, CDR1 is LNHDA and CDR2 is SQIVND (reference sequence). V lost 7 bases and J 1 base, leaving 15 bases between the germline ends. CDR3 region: CASTDRGRGTDTQYF. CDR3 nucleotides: TGTGCCAGTACGGACAGAGGGAGGGGCACAGATACGCAGTATTTT.

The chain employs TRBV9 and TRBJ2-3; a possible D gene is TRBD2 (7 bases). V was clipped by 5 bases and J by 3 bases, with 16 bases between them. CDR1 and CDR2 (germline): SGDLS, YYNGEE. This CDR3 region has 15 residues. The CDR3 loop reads CASSGGGGATDTQYF. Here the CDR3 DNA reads TGTGCCAGCAGTGGGGGTGGGGGGGCTACAGATACGCAGTATTTT.

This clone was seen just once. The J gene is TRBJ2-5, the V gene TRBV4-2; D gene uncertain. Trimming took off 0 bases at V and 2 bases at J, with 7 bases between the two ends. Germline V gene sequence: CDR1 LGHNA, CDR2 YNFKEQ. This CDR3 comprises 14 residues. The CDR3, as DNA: TGTGCCAGCAGCCAAGATGTCAGACAAGAGACCCAGTACTTC. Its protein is CASSQDVRQETQYF.

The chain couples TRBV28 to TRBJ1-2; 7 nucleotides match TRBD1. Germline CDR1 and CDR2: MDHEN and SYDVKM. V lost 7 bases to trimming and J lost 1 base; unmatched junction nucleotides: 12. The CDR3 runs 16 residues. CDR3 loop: CASIPGTVYFNYGYTF. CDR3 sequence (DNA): TGTGCCAGCATCCCCGGGACAGTCTACTTTAACTATGGCTACACCTTC.

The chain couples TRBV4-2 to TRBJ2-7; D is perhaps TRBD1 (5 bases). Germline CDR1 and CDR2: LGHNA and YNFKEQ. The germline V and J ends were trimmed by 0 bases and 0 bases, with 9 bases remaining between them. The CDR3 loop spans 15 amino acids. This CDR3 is CASSQDQGVSYEQYF. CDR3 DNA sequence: TGTGCCAGCAGCCAAGATCAAGGGGTCTCCTACGAGCAGTACTTC.

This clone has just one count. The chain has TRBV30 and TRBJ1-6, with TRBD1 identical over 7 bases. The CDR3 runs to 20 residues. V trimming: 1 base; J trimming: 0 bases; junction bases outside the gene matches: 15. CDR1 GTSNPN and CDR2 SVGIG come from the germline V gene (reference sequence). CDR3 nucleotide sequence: TGTGCCTGGAGTGGATTCCAGGGGGACTTCGCGGGCTCCTATAATTCACCCCTCCACTTT. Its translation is CAWSGFQGDFAGSYNSPLHF.

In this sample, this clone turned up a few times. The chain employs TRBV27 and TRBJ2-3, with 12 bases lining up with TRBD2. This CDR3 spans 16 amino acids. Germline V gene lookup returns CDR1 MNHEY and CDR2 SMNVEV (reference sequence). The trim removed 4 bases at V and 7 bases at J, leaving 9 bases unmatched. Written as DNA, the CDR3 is TGTGCCAGCAGTTCTCCTAGCGGGGGGGCCTGGCATACGCAGTATTTT. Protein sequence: CASSSPSGGAWHTQYF.

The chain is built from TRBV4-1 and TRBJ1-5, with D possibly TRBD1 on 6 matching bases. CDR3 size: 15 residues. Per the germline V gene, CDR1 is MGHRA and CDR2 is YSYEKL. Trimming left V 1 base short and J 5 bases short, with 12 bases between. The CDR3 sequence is CASSQVRAGDQPQHF. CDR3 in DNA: TGCGCCAGCAGCCAAGTTAGGGCAGGGGATCAGCCCCAGCATTTT.

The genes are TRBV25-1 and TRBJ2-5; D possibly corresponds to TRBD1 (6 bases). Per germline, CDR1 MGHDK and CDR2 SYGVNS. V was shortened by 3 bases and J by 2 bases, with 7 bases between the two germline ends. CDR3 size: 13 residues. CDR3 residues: CASSDGTQETQYF. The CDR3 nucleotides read TGTGCCAGCAGTGATGGGACACAAGAGACCCAGTACTTC.

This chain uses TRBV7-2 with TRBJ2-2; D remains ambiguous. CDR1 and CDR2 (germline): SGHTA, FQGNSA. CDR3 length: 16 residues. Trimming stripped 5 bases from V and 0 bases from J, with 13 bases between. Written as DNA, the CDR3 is TGTGCCAGCAGCGCAATGACACATACGAACACCGGGGAGCTGTTTTTT. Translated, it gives CASSAMTHTNTGELFF.

The CDR3 region is CASSYGVERRLDTQYF. The CDR3 DNA reads TGTGCCAGCAGTTACGGAGTTGAGCGGCGGCTGGATACGCAGTATTTT. This sequence joins TRBV6-5 and TRBJ2-3; perhaps TRBD2 as D (5 bases). Germline V gives CDR1 MNHEY, CDR2 SVGAGI. The CDR3 extends over 16 amino acids. V shed 2 bases and J shed 6 bases, with 18 bases lying between them.

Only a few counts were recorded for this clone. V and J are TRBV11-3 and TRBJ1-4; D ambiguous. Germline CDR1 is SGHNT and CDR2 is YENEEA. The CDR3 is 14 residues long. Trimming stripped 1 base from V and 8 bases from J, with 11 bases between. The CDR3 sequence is CASSLGSGYEKLFF. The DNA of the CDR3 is TGTGCCAGCAGCTTAGGTTCCGGGTACGAAAAACTGTTTTTT.

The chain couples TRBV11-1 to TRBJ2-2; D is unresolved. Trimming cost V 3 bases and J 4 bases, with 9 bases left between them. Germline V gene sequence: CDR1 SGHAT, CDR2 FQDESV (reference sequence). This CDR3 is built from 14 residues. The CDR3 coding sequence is TGTGCCAGCAGCTTCTTGGGCAGCACCGGGGAGCTGTTTTTT. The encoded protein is CASSFLGSTGELFF. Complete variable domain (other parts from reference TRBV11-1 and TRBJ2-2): EAEVAQSPRYKITEKSQAVAFWCDPISGHATLYWYRQILGQGPELLVQFQDESVVDDSQLPKDRFSAERLKGVDSTLKIQPAELGDSAMYLCASSFLGSTGELFFGEGSRLTVL.

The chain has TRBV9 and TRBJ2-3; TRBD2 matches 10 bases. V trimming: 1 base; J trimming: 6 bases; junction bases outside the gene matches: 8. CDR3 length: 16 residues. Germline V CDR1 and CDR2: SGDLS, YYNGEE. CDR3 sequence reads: CASSVQSGGVMDTQYF. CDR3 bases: TGTGCCAGCAGCGTACAGAGCGGGGGGGTTATGGATACGCAGTATTTT.